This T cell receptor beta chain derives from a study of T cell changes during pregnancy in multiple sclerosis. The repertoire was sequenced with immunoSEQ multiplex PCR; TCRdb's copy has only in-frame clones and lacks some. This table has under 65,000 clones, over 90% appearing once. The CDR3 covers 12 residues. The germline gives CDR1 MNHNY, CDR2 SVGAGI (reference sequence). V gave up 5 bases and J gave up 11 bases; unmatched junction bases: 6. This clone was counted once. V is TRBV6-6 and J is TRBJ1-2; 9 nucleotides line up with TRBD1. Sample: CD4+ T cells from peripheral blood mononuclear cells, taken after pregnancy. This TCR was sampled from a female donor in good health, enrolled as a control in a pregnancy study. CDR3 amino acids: CASSPGQGRYTF. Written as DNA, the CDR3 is TGTGCCAGCAGTCCGGGACAGGGACGATACACCTTC.